This TCR beta chain was captured by sequencing in a study of blood T cell repertoires in COVID-19. The wider study: Samples representing acute and convalescent COVID-19 were sourced from the United States, Italy and Spain. T cells, B-cell-depleted T cells, or PBMCs supplied cDNA or gDNA.

CDR1 is SGHAT and CDR2 is FQNNGV in the germline V gene. V shed 1 base, J shed 8 bases, and the junction held 6 bases outside the gene matches. The CDR3 runs 15 residues. In the original analysis: Reference gene primer amplification gave nucleated cell count estimates. Sequenced by immunoSEQ multiplex PCR; TCRdb stores in-frame clones only, minus some. V and J calls plus clone size are reproduced from that table; the DNA served to infer D and trimming. The data hold 95,000 to 110,000 clones, with around 83% observed a single time. The sequenced material came from peripheral blood. This clonotype originated in a woman older than 75 with active or convalescent COVID-19. V gene TRBV11-2 combines with J gene TRBJ2-1; 9 bases are shared with TRBD2. In DNA, the CDR3 is TGTGCCAGCAGCTTAGGGGTAGCGGGGGCCCATGAGCAGTTCTTC. Residues: CASSLGVAGAHEQFF.